This T cell receptor (beta chain) came from a study of T cells expressing NK-cell markers. TCRdb re-analyzed the 5' RACE reads; it lists each CDR3 protein once, without DNA. The sample is made up of 400,000 to 450,000 distinct CDR3 sequences, and the top ten hold 7.3% of it. Germline-derived CDR1 and CDR2 are MNHEY and SVGEGT. This CDR3 has 13 residues. The sample comprised blood T cells: a sorted CD56 or NKG2C T cell subset, CD4+ or CD8+ T cells, or bulk PBMC T cells (not recorded which). The rearrangement links TRBV6-2 or TRBV6-3 to TRBJ1-2. This receptor was identified in a woman aged 18-69 years in good health. This CDR3 is CAGAGRPNYGYTF.